This passage covers 32 T cell receptor beta chains from one sample sequenced in a study of blood T cell repertoires in COVID-19. Assay: immunoSEQ multiplex PCR; the TCRdb copy retains only in-frame clones and omits some. The sample has 150,000 to 200,000 clones; about 85% are singletons. Sequenced: peripheral blood. The receptors were gathered from a woman of 80 years or more in a cohort sampled during active or convalescent COVID-19.

This chain connects TRBV27 to TRBJ2-3; TRBD2 matches at 9 bases. In germline, CDR1 is MNHEY, CDR2 SMNVEV (reference sequence). Losses at the gene ends were 4 bases for V and 1 base for J; bases not matched to a gene: 9. The CDR3 has 17 amino acids. The CDR3 protein is CASSSQVAGVGTDTQYF. In DNA form, the CDR3 reads TGTGCCAGCAGTTCCCAAGTAGCGGGAGTAGGCACAGATACGCAGTATTTT.

This chain connects TRBV3-1 (or the pseudogene TRBV3-2) to TRBJ2-1; 9 bases agree with TRBD1. Germline V gene data show CDR1 as LGHDT and CDR2 as YNNKEL (reference sequence). The CDR3 runs 15 residues. V lost 3 bases to trimming and J lost 1 base; unmatched junction nucleotides: 1. DNA of the CDR3: TGTGCCAGCAGCCAGGGGACAGGGTCCTACAATGAGCAGTTCTTC. As protein: CASSQGTGSYNEQFF.

With respect to this clone: The junction and the germline gene differ at one end; a read error may be behind it. The chain joins TRBV6-1 to TRBJ1-6; TRBD1 is a possible D gene (5 bases). CDR3 length: 14 residues. The V gene's germline CDR1 is MNHNS and CDR2 SASEGT. CDR3 region: CASSEGAGNSPLHF. In DNA, the CDR3 is TGTGCCAGCAGCGAAGGGGCAGGGAATTCACCCCTCCACTTT.

This rearrangement joins TRBV5-4 to TRBJ2-1; D is perhaps TRBD1 or TRBD2 (6 bases each). The ends were cut back, 4 bases at V and 0 bases at J, with 14 bases in the middle. CDR3 size: 16 residues. Per germline, CDR1 SGHNT and CDR2 YYREEE (reference sequence). CDR3 protein: CASSLGGGSSYNEQFF. Here the CDR3 DNA reads TGTGCCAGCAGCCTGGGGGGCGGTAGCTCCTACAATGAGCAGTTCTTC.

This sequence joins TRBV5-1 and TRBJ1-3; D call uncertain. Deletions cut 6 bases from V and 0 bases from J, with 13 bases between. CDR3 length: 15 amino acids. Germline V lookup: CDR1 SGHRS, CDR2 YFSETQ. The CDR3 reads CASTKDLYSGNTIYF. The CDR3, as DNA: TGCGCCAGCACCAAGGACTTATACTCTGGAAACACCATATATTTT.

The DNA of the CDR3 is TGCAGCGTTGAATTGGGGGGACCGGGGAGCAATCAGCCCCAGCATTTT. Amino acid sequence: CSVELGGPGSNQPQHF. This chain uses TRBV29-1 with TRBJ1-5, with D tentatively TRBD1 (5 bases). V gave up 2 bases and J gave up 1 base, with 15 bases separating them. The CDR3 totals 16 residues. Germline V gene sequence: CDR1 SQVTM, CDR2 ANQGSEA.

This chain uses TRBV7-2 with TRBJ1-2; unclear D gene. There are 12 residues in the CDR3. Deletions cut 1 base from V and 8 bases from J, with 8 bases between. Germline CDR1 SGHTA, CDR2 FQGNSA. The CDR3 here is CASSLGQLGYTF. CDR3 in DNA: TGTGCCAGCAGCTTAGGGCAGTTGGGCTACACCTTC.

V gene TRBV2 combines with J gene TRBJ1-4; possibly TRBD1 for D (6 bases). The germline gives CDR1 SNHLY, CDR2 FYNNEI. This CDR3 has 19 amino acids. Trimming cost V 5 bases and J 2 bases, with 24 bases left between them. CDR3: CASSLRQGLFLGTNEKLFF. CDR3 DNA sequence: TGTGCCAGCAGTCTCCGGCAGGGGTTATTTCTTGGTACTAATGAAAAACTGTTTTTT. Based on the CDR3 plus reference TRBV2 and TRBJ1-4, the full variable domain is EPEVTQTPSHQVTQMGQEVILRCVPISNHLYFYWYRQILGQKVEFLVSFYNNEISEKSEIFDDQFSVERPDGSNFTLKIRSTKLEDSAMYFCASSLRQGLFLGTNEKLFFGSGTQLSVL.

The genes are TRBV4-1 and TRBJ1-1, with D tentatively TRBD1 (6 bases). Germline-derived CDR1 and CDR2 are MGHRA and YSYEKL. Trimming left V 4 bases short and J 1 base short, with 13 bases between. CDR3 size: 15 residues. CDR3 sequence: CASSLRTAPNTEAFF. Here the CDR3 DNA reads TGCGCCAGCAGCCTCCGGACAGCTCCGAACACTGAAGCTTTCTTT.

The chain recombines TRBV6-6 with TRBJ1-4; D is unresolved. Germline CDR1 reads MNHNY; CDR2 reads SVGAGI (reference sequence). Between the trimmed V and J ends, which lost 2 bases and 7 bases, there was a span of 14 bases. There are 15 residues in the CDR3. Written as DNA, the CDR3 is TGTGCCAGCAGTTACCAAGCCTTGAGGTCTGAAAAACTGTTTTTT. This gives the protein CASSYQALRSEKLFF.

This sequence joins TRBV19 and TRBJ2-3, with D perhaps matching TRBD2 (6 bases). Germline CDR1 LNHDA, CDR2 SQIVND (reference sequence). V was shortened by 10 bases and J by 0 bases, with 14 bases between the two germline ends. The CDR3 covers 14 residues. CDR3 amino acids: CATRGLTSTDTQYF. In nucleotides, the CDR3 is TGTGCCACGAGGGGACTGACTAGCACAGATACGCAGTATTTT.

As DNA, the CDR3 is TGTGCCAGCAGTTTAACCGGGGATGGCTACACCTTC. Its protein is CASSLTGDGYTF. This rearrangement joins TRBV27 to TRBJ1-2; D unresolved. Germline loops: CDR1 MNHEY, CDR2 SMNVEV (reference sequence). Trimming took 2 bases from V and 6 from J, leaving 7 bases between them. The CDR3 spans 12 residues.

The rearrangement links TRBV2 to TRBJ1-5, with 7 bases that match TRBD1. CDR1 is SNHLY and CDR2 is FYNNEI in the germline V gene. CDR3 size: 14 residues. Losses at the gene ends were 5 bases for V and 4 bases for J; bases not matched to a gene: 5. In DNA form, the CDR3 reads TGTGCCAGCAGTACGACAGGGCTGAATCAGCCCCAGCATTTT. It is translated as CASSTTGLNQPQHF.

This chain links TRBV28 with TRBJ1-4, with 9 bases lining up with TRBD1. The V gene's germline CDR1 is MDHEN and CDR2 SYDVKM. The V gene end was trimmed by 5 bases and the J gene end by 5 bases; junction bases not matched to a gene: 12. This CDR3 is built from 17 residues. CDR3 loop: CASSPYSGQGWNEKLFF. The CDR3 coding sequence is TGTGCCAGCAGTCCATATTCGGGACAGGGTTGGAATGAAAAACTGTTTTTT.

The chain joins TRBV24-1 to TRBJ1-5; 7 bases match TRBD1. V shed 12 bases and J 4 bases; nucleotides not matched to a gene: 11. CDR3 length: 14 amino acids. The germline CDR1 and CDR2 sequences are KGHDR and SFDVKD. CDR3 bases: TGTGCCGCGGGGCCCGGGACAGCTAATCAGCCCCAGCATTTT. Protein: CAAGPGTANQPQHF.

The chain uses TRBV25-1 and TRBJ2-1; 8 bases are a match to TRBD1. CDR1 and CDR2 from the germline V gene are MGHDK and SYGVNS. Trimming at V came to 2 bases and at J to 9 bases, leaving 18 bases not matched to a gene. The CDR3 is made up of 18 amino acids. In DNA, the CDR3 is TGTGCCAGCAGTGAACACCACTCCGCCAGGGGGCTAGCGAGTGAGCAGTTCTTC. Its protein is CASSEHHSARGLASEQFF.

V gene TRBV3-1 (or the pseudogene TRBV3-2) combines with J gene TRBJ2-1; 12 bases map to TRBD2. Germline CDR1 reads LGHDT; CDR2 reads YNNKEL (reference sequence). The CDR3 has 17 residues. The J segment lost 9 bases and the V segment lost 4 bases, leaving 13 bases of the junction unmatched. The CDR3 here is CASSRLGLAGGQVEQFF. The CDR3 region has the DNA TGTGCCAGCAGCCGACTGGGGCTAGCGGGGGGGCAGGTTGAGCAGTTCTTC.

The chain has TRBV30 and TRBJ2-5, with 9 nucleotides matching TRBD2. J lost 4 bases, V lost 3 bases, and 6 bases had no gene match. The CDR3 is 14 amino acids. From germline, CDR1 is GTSNPN and CDR2 SVGIG (reference sequence). CDR3: CAWRAGGAVETQYF. CDR3 DNA: TGTGCCTGGAGGGCGGGGGGGGCAGTAGAGACCCAGTACTTC. The complete variable domain, with remaining parts taken from reference TRBV30 and TRBJ2-5, reads SQTIHQWPATLVQPVGSPLSLECTVEGTSNPNLYWYRQAAGRGLQLLFYSVGIGQISSEVPQNLSASRPQDRQFILSSKKLLLSDSGFYLCAWRAGGAVETQYFGPGTRLLVL.

The chain has TRBV9 and TRBJ2-5; 7 bases line up with TRBD2. Germline CDR1 is SGDLS and CDR2 is YYNGEE. V was clipped by 2 bases and J by 1 base; unmatched bases: 8. This CDR3 has 16 amino acids. The CDR3 loop is CASSVRGGGSQETQYF. CDR3 DNA: TGTGCCAGCAGCGTCCGGGGTGGCGGGAGCCAAGAGACCCAGTACTTC.

The chain joins TRBV4-2 to TRBJ2-7, with D perhaps matching TRBD1 (5 bases). V was shortened by 6 bases and J by 2 bases, with 17 bases between the two germline ends. The length of the CDR3 is 15 residues. CDR1 LGHNA and CDR2 YNFKEQ come from the germline V gene. CDR3 DNA: TGTGCCAGCAGTCACCAAGCTGACAGTGCCTACGAGCAGTACTTC. Residues: CASSHQADSAYEQYF.

The table lists this clone with a count of one. The chain joins TRBV19 to TRBJ2-1; 9 nucleotides agree with TRBD2. The CDR3 extends over 16 amino acids. Per the germline V gene, CDR1 is LNHDA and CDR2 is SQIVND (reference sequence). The V segment lost 3 bases and the J segment 9 bases; nucleotides outside the gene matches: 12. The CDR3 spells CASSMIGPSGAGEQFF. CDR3 DNA: TGTGCCAGTAGTATGATAGGTCCTAGCGGGGCGGGTGAGCAGTTCTTC.

The chain combines TRBV7-2 with TRBJ1-1; possibly TRBD1 for D (5 bases). Germline-derived CDR1 and CDR2 are SGHTA and FQGNSA. V was trimmed by 1 base and J by 7 bases, leaving 10 bases between them. There are 13 residues in the CDR3. The CDR3 nucleotides are TGTGCCAGCAGCTTAGGATGGGGCGGTGAAGCTTTCTTT. Its protein product is CASSLGWGGEAFF.

The chain links TRBV7-2 to TRBJ2-5; D possibly corresponds to TRBD1 (5 bases). In germline, CDR1 is SGHTA, CDR2 FQGNSA. The V end lost 5 bases, the J end lost 4 bases, and 14 bases lay between the germline ends. The CDR3 loop spans 14 amino acids. CDR3 in DNA: TGTGCCAGCAGCCCCCGGCAGGGTTCAGAGACCCAGTACTTC. It encodes CASSPRQGSETQYF.

This clone showed up just a few times. Compared with germline, one end of the junction differs, possibly owing to a read error. J is TRBJ1-3 and V is TRBV19; D possibly corresponds to TRBD1 (6 bases). The CDR3 sequence is 15 residues long. Germline V gene sequence: CDR1 LNHDA, CDR2 SQIVND (reference sequence). CDR3 in DNA: TGTGCCAGCAGTACAGGGTCTCCCTCTGGAAACACCATATATTTT. This sequence encodes CASSTGSPSGNTIYF.

This clone appeared a few times. The chain has TRBV7-2 and TRBJ2-5; 11 bases align to TRBD2. Germline V gene sequence: CDR1 SGHTA, CDR2 FQGNSA. With V trimmed by 0 bases and J by 2 bases, 5 bases remained unmatched. There are 17 residues in the CDR3. The DNA for the CDR3 is TGTGCCAGCAGCTTAGCGTGGGCTAGCGGGGGGCAAGAGACCCAGTACTTC. Translation: CASSLAWASGGQETQYF.

The CDR3 DNA is TGCGCCAGCAGCTACCCCCTAGCGGGAGGAAGTTCCTACAATGAGCAGTTCTTC. It encodes CASSYPLAGGSSYNEQFF. The chain recombines TRBV5-1 with TRBJ2-1; 11 bases align to TRBD2. CDR1 is SGHRS, CDR2 YFSETQ, per germline. This CDR3 is 18 amino acids long. After removal of 3 bases from V and 1 base from J, the junction contained 9 bases not matched to a gene.

V is TRBV20-1 and J is TRBJ2-3; possibly TRBD2 for D (5 bases). The CDR3 length is 11 residues. The V end was cut by 6 bases, the J end by 9 bases, with 13 bases between. The germline gives CDR1 DFQATT, CDR2 SNEGSKA (reference sequence). CDR3: CSAKTSLTQYF. For the CDR3, the DNA is TGCAGTGCCAAAACTAGTTTAACGCAGTATTTT.

In this sample, this clone turned up once. The V and J genes are TRBV30 and TRBJ1-5, with D maybe TRBD1 (5 bases). CDR3 length equals 14 residues. Looked up from germline, CDR1 is GTSNPN and CDR2 is SVGIG (reference sequence). Trimming took off 5 bases at V and 0 bases at J, with 11 bases between the two ends. The CDR3 DNA reads as TGTGCCTGGGGGGGGGAATATAGCAATCAGCCCCAGCATTTT. Protein sequence: CAWGGEYSNQPQHF.

The chain combines TRBV18 with TRBJ1-2; TRBD1 agrees at 9 bases. The CDR3 covers 16 residues. In germline, CDR1 is KGHSH, CDR2 LQKENI. V lost 1 base, J lost 7 bases, and 10 bases stayed unmatched. The CDR3 DNA reads as TGTGCCAGCTCACCACTGGAGTCGGGACAGGGTGGTGGCTACACCTTC. It translates to CASSPLESGQGGGYTF.

In its sample, this clone was seen once. The chain uses TRBV18 and TRBJ1-1; 12 bases line up with TRBD1. The CDR3 runs 14 residues. V shed 6 bases and J 11 bases; nucleotides not matched to a gene: 10. The V gene's germline CDR1 is KGHSH and CDR2 LQKENI. In nucleotides, the CDR3 is TGTGCCAGCTCTTTGGGACAGGGGGCGCGAGGCGCTTTCTTT. This encodes CASSLGQGARGAFF. Combining the CDR3 with reference TRBV18 and TRBJ1-1 gives the whole variable domain NAGVMQNPRHLVRRRGQEARLRCSPMKGHSHVYWYRQLPEEGLKFMVYLQKENIIDESGMPKERFSAEFPKEGPSILRIQQVVRGDSAAYFCASSLGQGARGAFFGQGTRLTVV.

The gene calls are TRBV4-3 and TRBJ1-5; tentatively, D is TRBD1 (5 bases). Germline V gives CDR1 LGHNA, CDR2 YSLEER. V was shortened by 4 bases and J by 6 bases, with 16 bases between the two germline ends. This CDR3 has 15 amino acids. This CDR3 reads CASSLGFLGGQPQHF. CDR3 nucleotides: TGCGCCAGCAGCCTCGGGTTCCTGGGGGGTCAGCCCCAGCATTTT.

The CDR3 is CAGGQGANSPLHF. The CDR3 DNA reads TGTGCCGGCGGACAGGGGGCTAATTCACCCCTCCACTTT. The chain combines TRBV19 with TRBJ1-6; 11 bases fit TRBD1. The CDR3 runs 13 residues. The V gene end was trimmed by 11 bases and the J gene end by 6 bases; junction bases not matched to a gene: 3. Germline V gene lookup returns CDR1 LNHDA and CDR2 SQIVND (reference sequence).